This is a list of T cell receptor beta chains from one sample in a study of blood T cells in healthy people across ages. TCRdb itself ran the 5' RACE reads through MiXCR, one entry per CDR3 protein. The sample has about 670,000 distinct CDR3 sequences; more than 45% are singletons. The specimen was blood. The receptors originated from a woman aged 80 or older in good health. Each CDR3 is given with its conserved first and last residue. A D gene is named only where the DNA matches it firmly. Size is omitted from some rows. Given values are once, few, many or a class for expanded clones.

j_call clone_size v_call d_call cdr3_aa cdr3_nt
TRBJ2-4 many TRBV25-1 TRBD2 CASSVGTGTFGTSGRAGNIQYF TGTGCCAGCAGTGTCGGGACAGGAACATTCGGGACTAGCGGGAGGGCTGGAAACATTCAGTACTTC
TRBJ2-7 many TRBV10-2 TRBD1 CASNRGQSSYEQYF TGCGCCAGCAACAGGGGGCAGAGCTCCTACGAGCAGTACTTC
TRBJ2-3 . TRBV5-6 TRBD2 CASSSPGTSGGAGDTQYF TGTGCCAGCAGCTCACCCGGGACTAGCGGGGGGGCAGGAGATACGCAGTATTTT
TRBJ1-5 . TRBV9 TRBD1 CASSVGDRGHQPQHF TGTGCCAGCAGCGTAGGGGACAGGGGGCATCAGCCCCAGCATTTT
TRBJ2-7 . TRBV7-2 TRBD1 CASSLTGGSIEQYF TGTGCCAGCAGCTTAACAGGGGGTAGTATCGAGCAGTACTTC
TRBJ2-4 . TRBV5-1 TRBD1 CASRPQGAAKNIQYF TGCGCCAGCAGGCCTCAGGGGGCGGCCAAAAACATTCAGTACTTC
TRBJ2-1 . TRBV18 . CAGSPTPGAIYNEQFF TGTGCCGGCTCACCTACTCCGGGAGCTATCTACAATGAGCAGTTCTTC
TRBJ2-3 . TRBV5-1 . CASSTDSPTDTQYF TGCGCCAGCAGTACGGACAGCCCCACAGATACGCAGTATTTT
TRBJ2-7 . TRBV21-1 . CASSNRDDIYEQYF TGTGCCAGCAGCAACCGGGACGACATCTACGAGCAGTACTTC
TRBJ2-1 many TRBV9 . CASSVAPGEAVEQFF TGTGCCAGCAGCGTAGCCCCCGGTGAGGCCGTCGAGCAGTTCTTC
TRBJ2-7 few TRBV7-9 TRBD1 CASSLAPGQSYEQYF TGTGCCAGCAGCTTAGCCCCGGGACAGTCCTACGAGCAGTACTTC
TRBJ2-7 many TRBV12-3/TRBV12-4 TRBD2 CATRTSGRLEQYF TGTGCCACCAGGACTAGCGGGAGGCTCGAGCAGTACTTC
TRBJ2-3 . TRBV9 TRBD2 CASSERTSYTDTQYF TGTGCCAGCAGCGAACGGACTAGTTACACAGATACGCAGTATTTT
TRBJ2-1 . TRBV7-8 TRBD2 CASSPAALADGNEQFF TGTGCCAGCAGCCCAGCAGCCCTAGCGGATGGGAATGAGCAGTTCTTC
TRBJ1-5 many TRBV7-9 . CASSSGPENQPQHF TGTGCCAGCAGTTCCGGGCCCGAAAATCAGCCCCAGCATTTT
TRBJ1-2 many TRBV27 . CASRPSGLNYGYTF TGTGCCAGCAGACCATCGGGGCTTAACTATGGCTACACCTTC
TRBJ2-3 . TRBV4-2 TRBD2 CASSQGAGTGDTQYF TGTGCCAGCAGCCAAGGAGCGGGAACGGGAGATACGCAGTATTTT
TRBJ2-5 many TRBV6-6 . CASSYIGGTQYF TGTGCCAGCAGTTACATCGGGGGAACCCAGTACTTC
TRBJ2-7 . TRBV20-1 TRBD1 CSASRDRGAYEQYF TGCAGTGCCTCTCGGGACAGGGGAGCCTACGAGCAGTACTTC
TRBJ1-2 . TRBV7-2 . CASSPNPGGRRNYGYTF TGTGCCAGCAGCCCGAATCCCGGGGGGAGACGTAACTATGGCTACACCTTC
TRBJ2-3 many TRBV5-1 TRBD2 CASSLGLAGSTDTQYF TGCGCCAGCAGCTTGGGACTAGCGGGGAGCACAGATACGCAGTATTTT
TRBJ2-3 . TRBV12-3/TRBV12-4 . CASSARADTQYF TGTGCCAGCAGTGCGAGAGCAGATACGCAGTATTTT
TRBJ2-6 . TRBV18 . CASSPLDNFDWANVLTF TGTGCCAGCTCACCCCTCGACAATTTCGACTGGGCCAACGTCCTGACTTTC
TRBJ2-3 . TRBV7-8 TRBD2 CASRDSGGNTQYF TGTGCCAGCAGAGATAGCGGGGGGAATACGCAGTATTTT
TRBJ2-4 . TRBV6-5 . CATQSEGGKNIQYF TGTGCCACCCAAAGCGAGGGGGGTAAAAACATTCAGTACTTC
TRBJ2-2 once TRBV29-1 TRBD2 CSVNSGGVVTGELFF TGCAGCGTGAATAGCGGGGGGGTTGTCACCGGGGAGCTGTTTTTT
TRBJ1-1 . TRBV5-1 . CASSQGAQTEAFF TGCGCCAGCAGCCAAGGGGCGCAGACTGAAGCTTTCTTT
TRBJ2-3 many TRBV27 . CASRVRGGTDTQYF TGTGCCAGCAGGGTCCGGGGTGGCACAGATACGCAGTATTTT
TRBJ2-5 . TRBV11-1 TRBD2 CASSLLAGGLETQYF TGTGCCAGCAGCTTACTAGCGGGGGGGCTTGAGACCCAGTACTTC
TRBJ2-2 few TRBV7-3 . CASSLRATVYTGELFF TGTGCCAGCAGCTTACGGGCGACGGTTTACACCGGGGAGCTGTTTTTT
TRBJ2-1 . TRBV29-1 . CSVEEVKETQFF TGCAGCGTTGAAGAAGTTAAAGAGACCCAGTTCTTC
TRBJ2-1 many TRBV9 TRBD2 CASSITSGSMNEQFF TGTGCCAGCAGCATTACTAGCGGGAGTATGAATGAGCAGTTCTTC
TRBJ2-5 . TRBV12-3/TRBV12-4 . CASSLWEMGETQYF TGTGCCAGCAGTTTATGGGAAATGGGAGAGACCCAGTACTTC
TRBJ2-4 . TRBV20-1 . CSARSGQGGKNIQYF TGCAGTGCTAGATCGGGGCAGGGGGGCAAAAACATTCAGTACTTC
TRBJ1-6 . TRBV6-5 TRBD1 CASSYKFGQTRDRGKAPLHF TGTGCCAGCAGTTACAAGTTCGGTCAAACCCGGGACAGGGGGAAGGCACCCCTCCACTTT
TRBJ2-6 . TRBV10-3 . CAISESGISGANVLTF TGTGCCATCAGTGAGTCAGGGATCTCTGGGGCCAACGTCCTGACTTTC
TRBJ1-4 few TRBV6-5 . CASSPRAYEKLFF TGTGCCAGCAGCCCCCGGGCTTATGAAAAACTGTTTTTT
TRBJ2-3 . TRBV15 TRBD1 CATSSPGQEITDTQYF TGTGCCACCAGCAGTCCTGGACAGGAGATCACAGATACGCAGTATTTT
TRBJ2-2 . TRBV9 . CASSVGISRAAGELFF TGTGCCAGCAGCGTGGGCATCAGCAGGGCCGCCGGGGAGCTGTTTTTT
TRBJ1-2 . TRBV7-2 TRBD1 CASSPGTGVGYTF TGTGCCAGCAGCCCGGGGACAGGGGTTGGCTACACCTTC
TRBJ2-7 many TRBV27 . CASSYDASYEQYF TGTGCCAGCAGTTACGATGCCTCCTACGAGCAGTACTTC
TRBJ2-1 . TRBV4-1 . CASSNRDKGILQEQFF TGCGCCAGCAGCAACCGGGACAAAGGAATCCTACAGGAGCAGTTCTTC
TRBJ2-7 few TRBV29-1 TRBD2 CSVGSGSNEQYF TGCAGCGTTGGCAGCGGGAGTAACGAGCAGTACTTC
TRBJ1-2 . TRBV20-1 TRBD1 CSAPGTGVYGYTF TGCAGTGCGCCCGGGACAGGAGTATATGGCTACACCTTC
TRBJ2-7 . TRBV9 . CASSVGGRNSYEQYF TGTGCCAGCAGCGTAGGTGGACGGAACTCCTACGAGCAGTACTTC
TRBJ1-5 . TRBV20-1 . CSAGGDSDQPQHF TGCAGTGCCGGGGGAGATAGCGATCAGCCCCAGCATTTT
TRBJ2-1 . TRBV6-5 . CASSYVQTYNEQFF TGTGCCAGCAGTTACGTCCAGACCTACAATGAGCAGTTCTTC